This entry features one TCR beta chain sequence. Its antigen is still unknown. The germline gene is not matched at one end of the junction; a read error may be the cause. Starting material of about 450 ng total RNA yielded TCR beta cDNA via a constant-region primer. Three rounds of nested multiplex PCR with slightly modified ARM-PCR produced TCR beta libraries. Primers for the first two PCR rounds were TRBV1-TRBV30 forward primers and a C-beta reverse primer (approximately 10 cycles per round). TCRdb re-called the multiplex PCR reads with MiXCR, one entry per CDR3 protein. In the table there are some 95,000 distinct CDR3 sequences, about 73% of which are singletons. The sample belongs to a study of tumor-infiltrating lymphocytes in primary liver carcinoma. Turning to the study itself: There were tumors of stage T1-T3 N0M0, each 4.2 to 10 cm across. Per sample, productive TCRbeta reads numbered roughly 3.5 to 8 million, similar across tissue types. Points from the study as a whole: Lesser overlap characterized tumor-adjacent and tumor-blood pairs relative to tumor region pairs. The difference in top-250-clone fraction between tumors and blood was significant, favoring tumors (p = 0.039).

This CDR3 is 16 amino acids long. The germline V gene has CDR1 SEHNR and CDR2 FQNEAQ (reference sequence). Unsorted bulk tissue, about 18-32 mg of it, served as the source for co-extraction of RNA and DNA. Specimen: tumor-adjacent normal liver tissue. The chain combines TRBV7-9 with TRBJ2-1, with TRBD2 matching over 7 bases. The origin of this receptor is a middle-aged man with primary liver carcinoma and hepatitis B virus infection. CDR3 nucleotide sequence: TGTACCAGCAGCCCGGGCAGGGCGGGAGTCTGGGATGAGCATTTCTTC. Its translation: CTSSPGRAGVWDEHFF.